The 21 T cell receptor beta chains given below trace back to one sample, sequenced in a study of OX40 agonist ivuxolimab in advanced cancers. Receptors were amplified or captured by the immunoSEQ multiplex PCR assay. Sourced from immuneACCESS, this table was stored by TCRdb with only in-frame sequences that have V and J called. A share of the clones is absent; for the studies checked, an unresolved V gene accounts for under half, and the remainder has no known explanation. This sample comprises fewer than 20,000 clones, around 80% of them detected only once. The top ten clones comprise 25% to 30% of the sample. The sample here was CD4+ or CD8+ T cells sorted from blood, taken in a trial of the OX40 agonist ivuxolimab. These receptors originate from an adult with an advanced solid tumor such as melanoma, head and neck, liver or kidney cancer.

V usage is TRBV2 and J usage is TRBJ2-3; D uncertain. Germline V gene sequence: CDR1 SNHLY, CDR2 FYNNEI. The CDR3 is 14 amino acids. Deletions cut 8 bases from V and 3 bases from J, with 15 bases between. The CDR3 DNA sequence: TGTGCCAGCCCGCCCGGCAGGAAGACAGATACGCAGTATTTT. Encoded protein: CASPPGRKTDTQYF.

The chain recombines TRBV5-8 with TRBJ2-7; D unresolved. V was trimmed by 4 bases and J by 1 base, leaving 9 bases between them. This CDR3 has 13 residues. Per the germline V gene, CDR1 is SGHTS and CDR2 is YDEGEE. CDR3 sequence (DNA): TGTGCCAGCAGCGCAACAGATTCCTACGAGCAGTACTTC. It translates to CASSATDSYEQYF.

This rearrangement joins TRBV19 to TRBJ2-1; no firm D call. This CDR3 is 14 amino acids long. V dropped 4 bases and J dropped 2 bases, with 9 bases sitting between them. Per the germline V gene, CDR1 is LNHDA and CDR2 is SQIVND (reference sequence). The chain's CDR3 is CASSTVGTYNEQFF. For the CDR3, the DNA is TGTGCCAGTAGTACCGTGGGGACCTACAATGAGCAGTTCTTC.

The J gene is TRBJ1-1, the V gene TRBV5-1; TRBD1 agrees at 8 bases. The germline V gene encodes CDR1 SGHRS and CDR2 YFSETQ. The CDR3 covers 16 residues. Trimming cost V 5 bases and J 1 base; bases outside gene matches: 10. CDR3 loop: CASRTYGTGANTEAFF. The CDR3 coding sequence is TGCGCCAGCAGGACCTACGGGACAGGAGCGAACACTGAAGCTTTCTTT.

The chain employs TRBV25-1 and TRBJ1-2; 8 bases are shared with TRBD1. The CDR3 spans 16 residues. Germline trimming cut 3 bases from V and 1 base from J; bases unmatched to any gene: 7. Germline V lookup: CDR1 MGHDK, CDR2 SYGVNS. The CDR3 sequence is CASSDVWDRYNYGYTF. The CDR3 DNA reads as TGTGCCAGCAGTGACGTTTGGGACAGGTATAACTATGGCTACACCTTC.

V usage is TRBV9 and J usage is TRBJ2-7; no clear D. CDR1 SGDLS and CDR2 YYNGEE come from the germline V gene. The CDR3 has 14 amino acids. V lost 3 bases to trimming and J lost 0 bases, with 10 bases between them. The chain's CDR3 is CASSATTSSYEQYF. For the CDR3, the DNA is TGTGCCAGCAGCGCAACCACAAGCTCCTACGAGCAGTACTTC.

The chain joins TRBV7-2 to TRBJ2-3; TRBD2 agrees at 7 bases. The CDR3 is 17 residues long. The V gene's germline CDR1 is SGHTA and CDR2 FQGNSA. V gave up 5 bases and J gave up 0 bases; unmatched junction bases: 11. The CDR3 region is CASSPGMAGASTDTQYF. The CDR3 region has the DNA TGTGCCAGCAGCCCAGGTATGGCGGGAGCTAGCACAGATACGCAGTATTTT.

The rearrangement links TRBV7-3 to TRBJ1-1; D possibly corresponds to TRBD1 (6 bases). There are 14 residues in the CDR3. CDR1 is SGHTA and CDR2 is FQGTGA in the germline V gene. The V gene lost 2 bases and the J gene lost 4 bases, with 11 bases spanning the gap. This CDR3 reads CASSLSGGGTEAFF. CDR3 sequence (DNA): TGTGCCAGCAGCTTATCCGGGGGCGGCACTGAAGCTTTCTTT.

The chain uses TRBV2 and TRBJ2-2; D remains ambiguous. V was shortened by 5 bases and J by 2 bases, with 6 bases between the two germline ends. Germline V gene lookup returns CDR1 SNHLY and CDR2 FYNNEI. The CDR3 runs 13 residues. CDR3 sequence: CASSYLNTGELFF. For the CDR3, the DNA is TGTGCCAGCAGTTATCTAAACACCGGGGAGCTGTTTTTT.

This chain links TRBV10-1 with TRBJ2-7; D not certain. The V and J ends lost 2 bases and 2 bases respectively, with 10 bases between them. Germline V CDR1 and CDR2: WNHNN, SYGVQD (reference sequence). This CDR3 is 14 amino acids long. CDR3 amino acids: CASSEGPATYEQYF. The CDR3, as DNA: TGCGCCAGCAGTGAGGGGCCGGCAACCTACGAGCAGTACTTC.

The chain uses TRBV11-3 and TRBJ2-7, with 7 positions matching TRBD2. J lost 1 base, V lost 2 bases, and 2 bases had no gene match. Germline V gene lookup returns CDR1 SGHNT and CDR2 YENEEA. The CDR3 extends over 14 amino acids. CDR3 nucleotide sequence: TGTGCCAGCAGCTTAAGCGGGGCTTCCTACGAGCAGTACTTC. This encodes CASSLSGASYEQYF.

This sequence joins TRBV4-1 and TRBJ2-7; perhaps TRBD1 as D (6 bases). This CDR3 contains 15 residues. Germline V CDR1 and CDR2: MGHRA, YSYEKL. V gave up 4 bases and J gave up 3 bases, with 16 bases separating them. The CDR3 protein is CASSLGDIGDYEQYF. In nucleotides, the CDR3 is TGCGCCAGCAGCCTAGGGGACATTGGGGACTACGAGCAGTACTTC.

The chain combines TRBV2 with TRBJ2-3, with 8 nucleotides matching TRBD1. Trimming at V came to 10 bases and at J to 5 bases, leaving 5 bases not matched to a gene. There are 12 residues in the CDR3. Germline-derived CDR1 and CDR2 are SNHLY and FYNNEI. CDR3 DNA sequence: TGTGCCACCAGGGGGCAGAGAGATACGCAGTATTTT. Translating gives CATRGQRDTQYF.

The CDR3: CASSWGLAGGNEQFF. DNA of the CDR3: TGTGCCAGCAGCTGGGGACTAGCGGGAGGCAATGAGCAGTTCTTC. The V gene is TRBV11-2, the J gene TRBJ2-1, with 15 bases that match TRBD2. Losses at the gene ends were 4 bases for V and 6 bases for J; bases not matched to a gene: 1. The germline gives CDR1 SGHAT, CDR2 FQNNGV. The CDR3 is 15 amino acids.

The rearrangement joins TRBV7-9 to TRBJ1-1; D is undetermined. This CDR3 contains 17 residues. With 2 bases removed from V and 5 bases from J, the gap between germline ends came to 21 bases. Germline V gives CDR1 SEHNR, CDR2 FQNEAQ (reference sequence). In nucleotides, the CDR3 is TGTGCCAGCAGCTTAATTGGGGAGCTCTTTAGGGAGACTGAAGCTTTCTTT. Translated: CASSLIGELFRETEAFF.

The chain employs TRBV29-1 and TRBJ1-2; D call uncertain. V gave up 5 bases and J gave up 4 bases, with 14 bases separating them. The CDR3 spans 13 residues. In germline, CDR1 is SQVTM, CDR2 ANQGSEA. The chain's CDR3 is CSVLALEGYGYTF. CDR3 coding DNA: TGCAGCGTTCTTGCTCTGGAGGGCTATGGCTACACCTTC.

The chain combines TRBV28 with TRBJ2-7; D is undetermined. The CDR3 runs 15 residues. CDR1 is MDHEN and CDR2 is SYDVKM in the germline V gene. Trimming removed 5 bases from V and 2 bases from J, with 16 bases in between. CDR3 amino acids: CASSPRATYTYEQYF. DNA for the CDR3: TGTGCCAGCAGTCCCCGGGCGACGTATACCTACGAGCAGTACTTC.

The V gene is TRBV7-8, the J gene TRBJ1-5, with D possibly matching TRBD1 (6 bases). The length of the CDR3 is 15 residues. CDR1 and CDR2 from the germline V gene are SGHVS and FQNEAQ. The V end lost 5 bases, the J end lost 4 bases, and 15 bases lay between the germline ends. CDR3 amino acids: CASSLRTEPNQPQHF. The CDR3 bases are TGTGCCAGCAGCCTACGGACAGAACCGAATCAGCCCCAGCATTTT.

The genes are TRBV19 and TRBJ2-1; 7 positions agree with TRBD2. The germline V gene encodes CDR1 LNHDA and CDR2 SQIVND (reference sequence). This CDR3 comprises 14 residues. The V gene end was trimmed by 7 bases and the J gene end by 10 bases; junction bases not matched to a gene: 13. CDR3 region: CASNPSSGAGEQFF. The CDR3 DNA is TGTGCCAGTAATCCTAGCAGCGGAGCGGGGGAGCAGTTCTTC. The entire variable domain, with the rest obtained from reference TRBV19 and TRBJ2-1, is as follows: DGGITQSPKYLFRKEGQNVTLSCEQNLNHDAMYWYRQDPGQGLRLIYYSQIVNDFQKGDIAEGYSVSREKKESFPLTVTSAQKNPTAFYLCASNPSSGAGEQFFGPGTRLTVL.

J is TRBJ1-1 and V is TRBV28; 9 nucleotides align to TRBD1. V lost 10 bases to trimming and J lost 1 base; unmatched junction nucleotides: 13. The CDR3 covers 16 residues. Germline V lookup: CDR1 MDHEN, CDR2 SYDVKM. CDR3: CATTGGAQYGNTEAFF. CDR3 nucleotides: TGTGCCACCACAGGGGGCGCCCAATACGGGAACACTGAAGCTTTCTTT.

This chain joins TRBV21-1 and TRBJ2-3; TRBD1 was called by the table and not checked on the DNA. TRBV21-1 is flagged as a pseudogene. CDR3 length: 16 residues. CDR3 amino acids: CASSYTGIEGTDTQYF. The CDR3 DNA follows: TGTGCCAGCAGTTACACAGGAATCGAGGGCACAGATACGCAGTATTTT.